A single sample is the source of the 23 T cell receptor beta chains below, sequenced in a study of T-cell memory formation after mild COVID-19. In TCRdb, the 5' RACE reads were re-called with MiXCR into one record per CDR3 protein. The repertoire holds about 140,000 distinct CDR3 sequences, with roughly 6.3% as singletons. The source material was PBMCs or a T cell subset sorted from them (not recorded which). The receptors stem from an adult woman who had mild COVID-19 (a few samples of this study predate the infection). Cell type and time point are not known.

The J gene is TRBJ1-6, the V gene TRBV12-3 or TRBV12-4; possible D gene TRBD1, 6 bases. V gave up 3 bases and J gave up 8 bases, with 11 bases separating them. CDR3 length: 14 residues. CDR3: CASSFQDSDSPLHF. DNA for the CDR3: TGTGCCAGCAGTTTCCAGGACAGCGATTCACCCCTCCACTTT.

This clonotype appeared many times. The V and J genes are TRBV24-1 and TRBJ2-3; D not certain. CDR3 size: 17 residues. Germline V lookup: CDR1 KGHDR, CDR2 SFDVKD. V shed 6 bases and J shed 6 bases, with 24 bases lying between them. The DNA for the CDR3 is TGTGCCACCAGTTCTACGACATTGGCATCAGTGGAGGATACGCAGTATTTT. Protein: CATSSTTLASVEDTQYF.

The rearrangement links TRBV2 to TRBJ2-3; no firm D call. This CDR3 is built from 12 residues. The germline V and J ends were trimmed by 4 bases and 8 bases, with 10 bases remaining between them. The germline gives CDR1 SNHLY, CDR2 FYNNEI. The CDR3 is CASSAELVTQYF. For the CDR3, the DNA is TGTGCCAGCAGTGCGGAATTAGTTACGCAGTATTTT.

This clonotype was detected a few times. A junction end diverges from the germline sequence, so it may reflect a read error. The chain employs TRBV7-7 and TRBJ1-6; 10 nucleotides line up with TRBD1. The CDR3 is 19 residues long. CDR1 is SSHAT and CDR2 is FNYEAQ in the germline V gene (reference sequence). CDR3 amino acids: CASSLDAPTDRGYNSPLHF. CDR3 DNA: TGTGCTAGCAGCTTAGATGCCCCTACGGACAGGGGGTATAATTCACCCCTCCACTTT.

This clonotype was recorded at least ten times. The chain couples TRBV6-1 to TRBJ2-5, with D maybe TRBD2 (5 bases). V was shortened by 8 bases and J by 2 bases, with 12 bases between the two germline ends. The CDR3 contains 13 residues. CDR1 MNHNS and CDR2 SASEGT come from the germline V gene. CDR3 nucleotide sequence: TGTGCCAGCTTCGGGCGGAGGCAAGAGACCCAGTACTTC. Protein sequence: CASFGRRQETQYF.

The CDR3 coding sequence is TGCGCCAGCAGCTTGACGGGACAGTATGAAAAACTGTTTTTT. Encoded protein: CASSLTGQYEKLFF. The chain links TRBV5-1 to TRBJ1-4; the match to TRBD1 covers 7 bases. The CDR3 covers 14 residues. CDR1 SGHRS and CDR2 YFSETQ come from the germline V gene. V shed 1 base, J shed 6 bases, and the junction held 3 bases outside the gene matches.

This chain uses TRBV3-1 with TRBJ2-7; 7 nucleotides align to TRBD2. Germline trimming cut 0 bases from V and 7 bases from J; bases unmatched to any gene: 6. Germline assignment: CDR1 LGHDT and CDR2 YNNKEL (reference sequence). The CDR3 is 14 amino acids. In nucleotides, the CDR3 is TGTGCCAGCAGCCAAGATTGGGGGGGAACGGAGCAGTACTTC. Its protein product is CASSQDWGGTEQYF.

This clonotype has a count of ten or more. The chain employs TRBV7-9 and TRBJ2-7; TRBD1 might be the D (6 bases). The V gene's germline CDR1 is SEHNR and CDR2 FQNEAQ (reference sequence). CDR3 length: 13 residues. V was shortened by 1 base and J by 7 bases, with 11 bases between the two germline ends. The CDR3 DNA follows: TGTGCCAGCAGCTTAGAGTCCCAGGGGGAGCAGTACTTC. Protein sequence: CASSLESQGEQYF.

This clonotype was detected ten times or more. This chain links TRBV18 with TRBJ2-7; 11 nucleotides match TRBD2. The CDR3 consists of 15 residues. CDR1 and CDR2 from the germline V gene are KGHSH and LQKENI. The V gene end was trimmed by 0 bases and the J gene end by 6 bases; junction bases not matched to a gene: 4. Written as DNA, the CDR3 is TGTGCCAGCTCACCACCCGCTAGCGGGAGGTTCGAGCAGTACTTC. It encodes CASSPPASGRFEQYF.

V usage is TRBV2 and J usage is TRBJ1-2; D call uncertain. This CDR3 is 14 amino acids long. Germline V gene sequence: CDR1 SNHLY, CDR2 FYNNEI. V lost 3 bases to trimming and J lost 4 bases, with 12 bases between them. The CDR3 coding sequence is TGTGCCAGCAGTGATACCCCGGAAGCCTATGGCTACACCTTC. Translation: CASSDTPEAYGYTF.

V and J are TRBV9 and TRBJ2-3, with 8 bases lining up with TRBD2. With 3 bases clipped from V and 2 bases from J, the junction kept 5 bases outside the gene matches. The CDR3 is made up of 15 amino acids. Germline loops: CDR1 SGDLS, CDR2 YYNGEE. The CDR3 coding sequence is TGTGCCAGCAGCGCGGGGGGGTATATCACAGATACGCAGTATTTT. This translates into CASSAGGYITDTQYF.

The rearrangement links TRBV2 to TRBJ2-5, with TRBD2 matching over 10 bases. CDR3 length: 18 amino acids. V lost 2 bases and J lost 1; bases outside the gene matches: 10. Looked up from germline, CDR1 is SNHLY and CDR2 is FYNNEI. Here the CDR3 reads CASSEWASGGARQETQYF. The DNA of the CDR3 is TGTGCCAGCAGTGAATGGGCTAGCGGGGGAGCCCGCCAAGAGACCCAGTACTTC.

This clonotype was detected ten times or more. The rearrangement links TRBV12-3 or TRBV12-4 to TRBJ1-1; no definite D call. The CDR3 sequence is 14 residues long. With 10 bases removed from V and 2 bases from J, the gap between germline ends came to 17 bases. CDR3 amino acids: CATKERRFNTEAFF. The CDR3 nucleotides are TGTGCCACCAAGGAGCGTCGGTTTAACACTGAAGCTTTCTTT.

This clonotype was counted between two and nine times. The chain links TRBV7-8 to TRBJ2-3; the match to TRBD1 covers 7 bases. In germline, CDR1 is SGHVS, CDR2 FQNEAQ. Losses at the gene ends were 5 bases for V and 11 bases for J; bases not matched to a gene: 13. The CDR3 is made up of 14 amino acids. CDR3: CASSRTEGRDRQYF. CDR3 coding DNA: TGTGCCAGCAGCCGAACAGAAGGACGGGACAGGCAGTATTTT. Supplemented by reference TRBV7-8 and TRBJ2-3, the full variable domain reads GAGVSQSPRYKVAKRGQDVALRCDPISGHVSLFWYQQALGQGPEFLTYFQNEAQLDKSGLPSDRFFAERPEGSVSTLKIQRTQQEDSAVYLCASSRTEGRDRQYFGPGTRLTVL.

The V and J genes are TRBV27 and TRBJ2-7; the D gene is possibly TRBD1 (6 bases). Germline V lookup: CDR1 MNHEY, CDR2 SMNVEV (reference sequence). The length of the CDR3 is 14 residues. With 2 bases removed from V and 4 bases from J, the gap between germline ends came to 12 bases. DNA for the CDR3: TGTGCCAGCAGTTTACGGCAGGGGCTATACGAGCAGTACTTC. It translates to CASSLRQGLYEQYF.

This clonotype has ten or more counts. V gene TRBV29-1 combines with J gene TRBJ2-3, with 16 bases aligning to TRBD2. Looked up from germline, CDR1 is SQVTM and CDR2 is ANQGSEA. The length of the CDR3 is 16 residues. The V and J ends lost 4 bases and 5 bases, in that order; junction bases with no gene match: 6. The CDR3 loop is CSVGGTSGGARDTQYF. The CDR3 nucleotides are TGCAGCGTTGGAGGGACTAGCGGGGGGGCCAGAGATACGCAGTATTTT.

This clonotype appeared once. The CDR3 bases are TGTGCCAGCAGCTTGGGGAGTAGGACGTACGAGCAGTACTTC. It specifies CASSLGSRTYEQYF. V usage is TRBV5-4 and J usage is TRBJ2-7, with D unclear. Germline V gives CDR1 SGHNT, CDR2 YYREEE (reference sequence). V gave up 0 bases and J gave up 4 bases, with 11 bases separating them. This CDR3 spans 14 amino acids.

This clonotype appeared many times. The rearrangement uses TRBV7-3 and TRBJ2-1; D could derive from TRBD1 or TRBD2 (6 bases each). Looked up from germline, CDR1 is SGHTA and CDR2 is FQGTGA. The CDR3 totals 13 residues. V gave up 5 bases and J gave up 2 bases, with 7 bases separating them. CDR3: CASSGGPYNEQFF. CDR3 nucleotide sequence: TGTGCCAGCAGCGGGGGGCCCTACAATGAGCAGTTCTTC.

There are a few counts of this clonotype. At one end, the junction sequence differs from germline, possibly due to a read error. J is TRBJ1-1 and V is TRBV4-2; D perhaps matches TRBD1 (6 bases). The CDR3 is 15 residues long. CDR1 is LGHNA, CDR2 YNFKEQ, per germline. CDR3 residues: CASNQEISDSQEAFF. The CDR3, as DNA: TGTGCCAGCAACCAAGAGATATCGGACAGCCAAGAAGCTTTCTTT.

The chain is built from TRBV5-5 and TRBJ2-3; D is unclear. Germline V gene lookup returns CDR1 SGHKS and CDR2 YYEKEE (reference sequence). The CDR3 loop spans 15 amino acids. V dropped 4 bases and J dropped 2 bases, with 14 bases sitting between them. CDR3 residues: CASSGTVIHTDTQYF. The DNA for the CDR3 is TGTGCCAGCAGCGGTACCGTAATCCACACAGATACGCAGTATTTT. The variable domain in full, with the rest retrieved from reference TRBV5-5 and TRBJ2-3, is DAGVTQSPTHLIKTRGQQVTLRCSPISGHKSVSWYQQVLGQGPQFIFQYYEKEERGRGNFPDRFSARQFPNYSSELNVNALLLGDSALYLCASSGTVIHTDTQYFGPGTRLTVL.

This clonotype has a count of ten or more. J is TRBJ2-3 and V is TRBV12-3 or TRBV12-4, with no clear D. This CDR3 is 13 amino acids long. The ends were cut back, 2 bases at V and 3 bases at J, with 6 bases in the middle. The CDR3 DNA sequence: TGTGCCAGCAGTTTATTGGCGACAGATACGCAGTATTTT. Its protein is CASSLLATDTQYF.

This clonotype was seen repeatedly, ten times or more. The chain has TRBV6-6 and TRBJ2-3; 12 bases match TRBD2. Per the germline V gene, CDR1 is MNHNY and CDR2 is SVGAGI (reference sequence). The junction had 11 bases not matched to a gene; V was cut back by 1 base and J by 3 bases. CDR3 length: 19 amino acids. The DNA for the CDR3 is TGTGCCAGCAGTTACTTCCGACTAGCGGGAGTTGTGGGGACAGATACGCAGTATTTT. Translating it yields CASSYFRLAGVVGTDTQYF.

The chain employs TRBV12-3 or TRBV12-4 and TRBJ2-7; D is ambiguous. The CDR3 extends over 12 amino acids. V was trimmed by 1 base and J by 6 bases, leaving 7 bases between them. As DNA, the CDR3 is TGTGCCAGCAGTTTAGTTGCCTCCGAGCAGTACTTC. Encoded protein: CASSLVASEQYF.